This TCR beta chain was captured in a study of blood T cell repertoires in COVID-19. Looking at the study overall: Samples representing acute and convalescent COVID-19 were sourced from the United States, Italy and Spain.

Cohort assignment relied on participant-reported clinical history. Trimming took off 5 bases at V and 9 bases at J, with 17 bases between the two ends. The germline CDR1 and CDR2 sequences are LNHDA and SQIVND (reference sequence). The CDR3 sequence is 14 residues long. The table came from immunoSEQ multiplex PCR; TCRdb's copy has only in-frame clones and leaves some out. The repertoire holds roughly 350,000 clones, with about 92% as singletons. The source of this sequence is a woman younger than 45 who had recovered from COVID-19. This chain uses TRBV19 with TRBJ2-1; TRBD2 is a possible D gene (6 bases). Sequencing was performed on PBMCs or T cells enriched from blood (not recorded which). In DNA form, the CDR3 reads TGTGCCAGTAGTCCCGGGCGGGGTGTCAGTGAGCAGTTCTTC. The encoded protein is CASSPGRGVSEQFF.